This T cell receptor (beta chain) was documented in a study of vaccination and CD4 T cells after COVID-19. The study sequenced cultured CD4+ T cell DNA using the Oncomine TCR Beta short-read assay. In TCRdb, the PCR reads were re-called with MiXCR into one record per CDR3 protein. This table holds about 5,600 distinct CDR3 sequences, about 44% found once. About this clonotype itself: The target antigen is unknown.

Treatment specified: roughly 10-day PBMC culture with coronavirus spike peptide pools or control peptides (ViraFEST assay). The CDR3 is 14 amino acids. CDR1 and CDR2 from the germline V gene are MGHDK and SYGVNS. Between the trimmed V and J ends, which lost 6 bases and 0 bases, there was a span of 9 bases. The V gene is TRBV25-1, the J gene TRBJ2-1; D unresolved. The source material was CD4+ T cells from blood, cultured in vitro. This TCR was sampled from a human donor who had recovered from COVID-19. The CDR3 spells CASSESSSYNEQFF. The CDR3, as DNA: TGTGCCAGCAGCGAAAGTAGCTCCTACAATGAGCAGTTCTTC.